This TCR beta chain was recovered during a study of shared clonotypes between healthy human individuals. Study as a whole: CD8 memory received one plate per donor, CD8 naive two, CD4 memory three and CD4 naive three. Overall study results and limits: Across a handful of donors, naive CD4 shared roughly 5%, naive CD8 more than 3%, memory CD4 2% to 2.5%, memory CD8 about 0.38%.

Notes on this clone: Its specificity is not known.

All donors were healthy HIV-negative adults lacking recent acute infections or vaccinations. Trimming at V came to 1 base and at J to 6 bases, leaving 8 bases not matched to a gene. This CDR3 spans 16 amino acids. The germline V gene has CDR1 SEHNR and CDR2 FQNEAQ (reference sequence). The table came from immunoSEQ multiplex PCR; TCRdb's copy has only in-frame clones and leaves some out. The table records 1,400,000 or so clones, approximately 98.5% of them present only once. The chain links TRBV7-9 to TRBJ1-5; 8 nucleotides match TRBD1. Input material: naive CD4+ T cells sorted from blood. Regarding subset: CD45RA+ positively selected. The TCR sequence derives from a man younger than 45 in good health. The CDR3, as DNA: TGTGCCAGCAGCTTAGGGACAGGGCAGTTTGTTCAGCCCCAGCATTTT. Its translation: CASSLGTGQFVQPQHF.